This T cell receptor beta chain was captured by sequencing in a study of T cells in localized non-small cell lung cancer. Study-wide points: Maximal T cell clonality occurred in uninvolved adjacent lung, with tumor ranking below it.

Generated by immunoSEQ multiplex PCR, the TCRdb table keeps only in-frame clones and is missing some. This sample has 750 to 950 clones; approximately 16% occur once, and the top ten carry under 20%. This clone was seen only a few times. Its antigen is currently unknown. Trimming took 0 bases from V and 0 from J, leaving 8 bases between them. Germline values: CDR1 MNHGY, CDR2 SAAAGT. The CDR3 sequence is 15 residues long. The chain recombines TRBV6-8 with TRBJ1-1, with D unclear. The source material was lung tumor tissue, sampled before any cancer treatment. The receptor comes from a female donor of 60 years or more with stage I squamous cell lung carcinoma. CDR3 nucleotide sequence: TGTGCCAGCAGTTACTCGTTAGGAATGAACACTGAAGCTTTCTTT. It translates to CASSYSLGMNTEAFF.